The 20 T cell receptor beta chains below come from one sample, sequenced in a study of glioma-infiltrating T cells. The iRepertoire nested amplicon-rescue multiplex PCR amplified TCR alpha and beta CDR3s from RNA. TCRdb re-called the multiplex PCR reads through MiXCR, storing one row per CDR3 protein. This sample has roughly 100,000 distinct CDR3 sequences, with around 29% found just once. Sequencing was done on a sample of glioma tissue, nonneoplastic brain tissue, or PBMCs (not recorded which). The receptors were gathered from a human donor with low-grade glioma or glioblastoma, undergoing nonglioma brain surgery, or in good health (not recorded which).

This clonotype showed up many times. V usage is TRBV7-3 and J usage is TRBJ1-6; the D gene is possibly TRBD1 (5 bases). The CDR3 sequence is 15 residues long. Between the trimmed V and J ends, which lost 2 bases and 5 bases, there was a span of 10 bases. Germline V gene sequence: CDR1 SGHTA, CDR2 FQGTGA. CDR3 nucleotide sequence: TGTGCCAGCAGCTTATCACCAGGGAATAATTCACCCCTCCACTTT. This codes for CASSLSPGNNSPLHF.

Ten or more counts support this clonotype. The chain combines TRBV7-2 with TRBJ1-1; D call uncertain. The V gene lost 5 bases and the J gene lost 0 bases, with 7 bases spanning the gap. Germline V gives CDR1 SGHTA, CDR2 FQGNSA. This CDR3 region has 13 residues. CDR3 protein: CASSAHMNTEAFF. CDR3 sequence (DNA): TGTGCCAGCAGCGCACACATGAACACTGAAGCTTTCTTT.

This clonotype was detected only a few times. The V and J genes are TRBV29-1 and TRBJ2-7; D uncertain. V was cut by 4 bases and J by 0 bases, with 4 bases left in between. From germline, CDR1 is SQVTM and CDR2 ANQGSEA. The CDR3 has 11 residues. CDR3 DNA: TGCAGCGTTGGCAGCTCCTACGAGCAGTACTTC. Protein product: CSVGSSYEQYF.

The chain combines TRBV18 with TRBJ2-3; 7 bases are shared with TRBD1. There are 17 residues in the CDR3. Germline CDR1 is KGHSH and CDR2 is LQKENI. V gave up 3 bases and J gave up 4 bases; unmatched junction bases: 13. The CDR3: CASSPQATGLVSDTQYF. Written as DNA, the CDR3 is TGTGCCAGCTCACCCCAGGCGACAGGGTTGGTGTCAGATACGCAGTATTTT.

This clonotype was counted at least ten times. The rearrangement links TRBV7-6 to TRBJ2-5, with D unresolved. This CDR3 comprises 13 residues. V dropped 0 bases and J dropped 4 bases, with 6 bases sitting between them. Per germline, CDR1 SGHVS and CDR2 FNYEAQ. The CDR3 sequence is CASSLAGTETQYF. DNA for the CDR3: TGTGCCAGCAGCTTAGCTGGAACAGAGACCCAGTACTTC.

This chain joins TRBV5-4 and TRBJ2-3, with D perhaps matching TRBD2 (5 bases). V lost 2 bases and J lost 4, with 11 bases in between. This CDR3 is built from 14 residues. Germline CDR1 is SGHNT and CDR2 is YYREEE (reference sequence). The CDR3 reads CASSFTTRADTQYF. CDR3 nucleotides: TGTGCCAGCAGCTTCACTACGAGGGCAGATACGCAGTATTTT.

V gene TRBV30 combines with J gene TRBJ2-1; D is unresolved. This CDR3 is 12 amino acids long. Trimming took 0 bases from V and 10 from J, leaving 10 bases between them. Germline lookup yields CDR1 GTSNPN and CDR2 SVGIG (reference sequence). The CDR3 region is CAWSVLGNEQFF. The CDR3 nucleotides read TGTGCCTGGAGTGTACTGGGGAACGAGCAGTTCTTC.

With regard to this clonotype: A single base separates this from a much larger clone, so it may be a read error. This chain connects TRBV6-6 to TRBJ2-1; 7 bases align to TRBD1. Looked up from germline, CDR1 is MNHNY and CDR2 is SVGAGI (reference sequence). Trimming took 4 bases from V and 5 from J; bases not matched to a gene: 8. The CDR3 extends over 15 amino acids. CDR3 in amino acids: CASSLRRGRNNEQFF. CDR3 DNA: TGTGCCAGCAGTTTGAGAAGGGGGCGAAACAATGAGCAGTTCTTC.

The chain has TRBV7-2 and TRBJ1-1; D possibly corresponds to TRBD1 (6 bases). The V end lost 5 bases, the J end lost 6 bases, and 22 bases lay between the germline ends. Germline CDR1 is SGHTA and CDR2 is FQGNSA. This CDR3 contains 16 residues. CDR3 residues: CASSAQQGSLGSEAFF. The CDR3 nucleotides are TGTGCCAGCAGCGCGCAACAGGGTTCCCTCGGGTCTGAAGCTTTCTTT.

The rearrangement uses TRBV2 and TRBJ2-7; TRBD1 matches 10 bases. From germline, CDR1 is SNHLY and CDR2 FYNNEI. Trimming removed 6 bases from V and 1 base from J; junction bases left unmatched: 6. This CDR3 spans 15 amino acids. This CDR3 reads CASSWPGQGSYEQYF. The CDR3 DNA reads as TGTGCCAGCAGCTGGCCGGGACAGGGGTCCTACGAGCAGTACTTC. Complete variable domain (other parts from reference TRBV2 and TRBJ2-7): EPEVTQTPSHQVTQMGQEVILRCVPISNHLYFYWYRQILGQKVEFLVSFYNNEISEKSEIFDDQFSVERPDGSNFTLKIRSTKLEDSAMYFCASSWPGQGSYEQYFGPGTRLTVT.

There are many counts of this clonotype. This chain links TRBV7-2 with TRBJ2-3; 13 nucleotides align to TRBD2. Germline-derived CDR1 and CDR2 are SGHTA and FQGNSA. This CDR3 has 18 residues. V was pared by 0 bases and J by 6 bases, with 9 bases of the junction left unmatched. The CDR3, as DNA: TGTGCCAGCAGCTTAGCCCCGACTAGCGGGGGGATTCTGGATACGCAGTATTTT. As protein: CASSLAPTSGGILDTQYF.

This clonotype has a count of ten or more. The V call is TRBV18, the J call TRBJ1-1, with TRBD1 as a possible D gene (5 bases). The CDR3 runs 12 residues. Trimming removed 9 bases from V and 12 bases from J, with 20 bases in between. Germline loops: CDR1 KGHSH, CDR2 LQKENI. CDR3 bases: TGTGCCAGTAATACTCAGGGATCCTGGTCTTTCTTT. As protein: CASNTQGSWSFF.

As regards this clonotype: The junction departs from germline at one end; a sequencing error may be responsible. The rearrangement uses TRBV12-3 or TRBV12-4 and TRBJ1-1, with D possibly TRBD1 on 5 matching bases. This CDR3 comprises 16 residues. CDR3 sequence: CASSGRGGRMNTEASF. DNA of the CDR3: TGTGCCAGCAGTGGAAGGGGCGGACGCATGAACACTGAAGCTTCCTTT.

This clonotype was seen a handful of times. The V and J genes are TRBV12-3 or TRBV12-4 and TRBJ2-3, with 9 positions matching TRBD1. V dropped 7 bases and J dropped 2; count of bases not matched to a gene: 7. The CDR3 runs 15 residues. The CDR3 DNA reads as TGTGCCAGCATAAACCGGGACAGGGTCACAGATACGCAGTATTTT. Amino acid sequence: CASINRDRVTDTQYF.

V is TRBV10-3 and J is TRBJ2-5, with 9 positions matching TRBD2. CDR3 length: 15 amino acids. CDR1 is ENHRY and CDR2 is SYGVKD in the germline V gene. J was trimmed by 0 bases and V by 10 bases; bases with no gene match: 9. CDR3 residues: CATRETSGYQETQYF. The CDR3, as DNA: TGTGCCACCAGGGAAACTAGCGGGTACCAAGAGACCCAGTACTTC.

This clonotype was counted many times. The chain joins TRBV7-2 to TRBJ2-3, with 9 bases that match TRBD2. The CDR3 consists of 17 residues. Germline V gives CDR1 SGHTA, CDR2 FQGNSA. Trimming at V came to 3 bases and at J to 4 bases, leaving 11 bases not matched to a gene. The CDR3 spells CASSFLSAGGRSDTQYF. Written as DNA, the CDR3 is TGTGCCAGCAGCTTCTTGTCAGCGGGGGGTCGATCAGATACGCAGTATTTT.

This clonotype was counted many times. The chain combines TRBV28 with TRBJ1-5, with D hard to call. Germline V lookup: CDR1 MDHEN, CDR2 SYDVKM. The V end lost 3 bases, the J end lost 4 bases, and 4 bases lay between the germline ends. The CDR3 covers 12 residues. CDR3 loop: CASSFLNQPQHF. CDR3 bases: TGTGCCAGCAGTTTCTTAAATCAGCCCCAGCATTTT.

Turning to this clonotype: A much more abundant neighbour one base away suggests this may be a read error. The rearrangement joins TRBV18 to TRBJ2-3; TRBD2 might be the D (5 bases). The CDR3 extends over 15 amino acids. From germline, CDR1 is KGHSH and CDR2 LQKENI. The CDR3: CVSSPSGISTDTQYF. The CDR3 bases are TGTGTCAGCTCACCGTCGGGGATCTCCACAGATACGCAGTATTTT. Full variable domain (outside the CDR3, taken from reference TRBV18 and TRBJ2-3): NAGVMQNPRHLVRRRGQEARLRCSPMKGHSHVYWYRQLPEEGLKFMVYLQKENIIDESGMPKERFSAEFPKEGPSILRIQQVVRGDSAAYFCVSSPSGISTDTQYFGPGTRLTVL.

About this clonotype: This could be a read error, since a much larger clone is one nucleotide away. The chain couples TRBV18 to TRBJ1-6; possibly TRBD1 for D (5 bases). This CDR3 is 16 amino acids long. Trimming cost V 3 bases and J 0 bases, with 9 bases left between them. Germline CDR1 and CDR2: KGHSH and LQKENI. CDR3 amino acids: CASSPNRSSYNSPLHF. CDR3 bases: TGTGCCAGCTCACCTAACAGGAGCTCCTATAATTCACCCCTCCACTTT.

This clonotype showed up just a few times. The CDR3 protein is CASRGRDRGSKEQYF. CDR3 DNA sequence: TGTGCCAGCAGGGGTAGGGACAGGGGTTCAAAAGAGCAGTACTTC. This chain connects TRBV28 to TRBJ2-7; 10 positions agree with TRBD1. CDR3 size: 15 residues. Looked up from germline, CDR1 is MDHEN and CDR2 is SYDVKM. The trim removed 6 bases at V and 7 bases at J, leaving 12 bases unmatched.